The 27 T cell receptor beta chains below all came from one sample that was sequenced in a study of cytomegalovirus exposure and HLA in healthy donors. Measured with immunoSEQ multiplex PCR; TCRdb has only the in-frame clones, and not every one. The table records around 120,000 clones, around nine tenths of them present only once. The sample was PBMCs. The receptors were sampled from a woman younger than 35 in good health and CMV-seropositive.

The chain carries TRBV10-3 and TRBJ2-7, with 12 bases identical to TRBD1. The CDR3 consists of 14 residues. Germline assignment: CDR1 ENHRY and CDR2 SYGVKD. The trim removed 6 bases at V and 6 bases at J, leaving 6 bases unmatched. The chain's CDR3 is CAIREGQGAFEQYF. In DNA form, the CDR3 reads TGTGCCATCAGGGAGGGACAGGGGGCTTTCGAGCAGTACTTC.

The table lists this clone with a count of one. The rearrangement joins TRBV11-2 to TRBJ2-3; 7 bases align to TRBD1. The CDR3 is made up of 14 amino acids. V gave up 3 bases and J gave up 5 bases; unmatched junction bases: 5. Germline V lookup: CDR1 SGHAT, CDR2 FQNNGV. CDR3 DNA: TGTGCCAGCAGCTTTGACAGGGTGAAAGATACGCAGTATTTT. This encodes CASSFDRVKDTQYF.

V gene TRBV5-8 combines with J gene TRBJ1-1, with 7 bases that match TRBD1. The CDR3 is 14 amino acids. Germline V gene data show CDR1 as SGHTS and CDR2 as YDEGEE. Trimming at V came to 4 bases and at J to 6 bases, leaving 9 bases not matched to a gene. CDR3 protein: CASSVARGSSEAFF. The CDR3, as DNA: TGTGCCAGCAGCGTCGCCAGGGGGTCGTCTGAAGCTTTCTTT.

The chain is built from TRBV4-2 and TRBJ2-1; weak D call: TRBD1 (10 bases). The CDR3 length is 17 residues. V lost 4 bases and J 1 base, leaving 17 bases between the germline ends. The germline V gene encodes CDR1 LGHNA and CDR2 YNFKEQ. DNA of the CDR3: TGTGCCAGCAGCCCGCGGGAGGGACAGGGGTCCTACAATGAGCAGTTCTTC. It is translated as CASSPREGQGSYNEQFF.

The rearrangement uses TRBV9 and TRBJ1-2; 8 nucleotides agree with TRBD1. J lost 2 bases, V lost 0 bases, and 3 bases had no gene match. In germline, CDR1 is SGDLS, CDR2 YYNGEE. This CDR3 has 15 residues. Here the CDR3 reads CASSVVPGGNYGYTF. The CDR3, as DNA: TGTGCCAGCAGCGTAGTGCCAGGGGGCAACTATGGCTACACCTTC.

This chain joins TRBV2 and TRBJ1-5; D is perhaps TRBD1 (5 bases). V was clipped by 7 bases and J by 0 bases, with 10 bases between them. This CDR3 has 14 amino acids. CDR1 and CDR2 from the germline V gene are SNHLY and FYNNEI. CDR3 in amino acids: CASNGHYSNQPQHF. DNA of the CDR3: TGTGCCAGCAACGGACATTATAGCAATCAGCCCCAGCATTTT.

This clone showed up just once. This chain uses TRBV18 with TRBJ2-7; D is perhaps TRBD1 (5 bases). This CDR3 spans 13 amino acids. Trimming left V 3 bases short and J 2 bases short, with 8 bases between. Looked up from germline, CDR1 is KGHSH and CDR2 is LQKENI. Here the CDR3 reads CASSPTATYEQYF. The CDR3 DNA is TGTGCCAGCTCACCGACAGCGACCTACGAGCAGTACTTC.

The gene calls are TRBV27 and TRBJ1-1; TRBD1 aligns across 11 bases. The CDR3 loop spans 16 amino acids. Trimming cost V 5 bases and J 5 bases; bases outside gene matches: 10. The germline V gene has CDR1 MNHEY and CDR2 SMNVEV (reference sequence). The CDR3 here is CASSPWTGGKRTEAFF. The DNA of the CDR3 is TGTGCCAGCAGTCCCTGGACAGGGGGCAAGCGTACTGAAGCTTTCTTT.

The chain combines TRBV6-5 with TRBJ2-7; tentatively, D is TRBD2 (5 bases). The length of the CDR3 is 15 residues. Trimming removed 2 bases at V and 4 bases at J, with 15 bases between. Germline V gene data show CDR1 as MNHEY and CDR2 as SVGAGI. CDR3 residues: CASSYDYGGVYEQYF. The CDR3 DNA follows: TGTGCCAGCAGTTACGACTACGGAGGCGTTTACGAGCAGTACTTC.

The chain has TRBV6-6 and TRBJ1-2, with 9 bases identical to TRBD1. CDR1 MNHNY and CDR2 SVGAGI come from the germline V gene (reference sequence). This CDR3 is built from 14 residues. V lost 6 bases to trimming and J lost 2 bases; unmatched junction nucleotides: 4. The CDR3 here is CASRSGTGNYGYTF. Written as DNA, the CDR3 is TGTGCCAGCAGGTCCGGGACAGGGAACTATGGCTACACCTTC.

In the case of this clone: Since a far larger clone is one base different, this is likely a read error. This chain links TRBV7-8 with TRBJ1-1, with 8 nucleotides matching TRBD1. The germline V gene encodes CDR1 SGHVS and CDR2 FQNEAQ. With 3 bases clipped from V and 1 base from J, the junction kept 1 base outside the gene matches. CDR3 length: 14 amino acids. CDR3 region: CASSFGTGNTEAFF. The CDR3 bases are TGTGCCAGCAGCTTCGGGACAGGGAACACTGAAGCTTTCTTT.

The CDR3 loop is CASSQREQSYEQYF. The CDR3 DNA is TGTGCCAGCAGCCAACGGGAGCAGTCCTACGAGCAGTACTTC. V and J are TRBV6-5 and TRBJ2-7; tentative D call: TRBD2 (6 bases). The CDR3 totals 14 residues. Germline V gives CDR1 MNHEY, CDR2 SVGAGI. Trimming took off 6 bases at V and 1 base at J, with 13 bases between the two ends.

As DNA, the CDR3 is TGTGCCAGCAGCTTGCAGGGGTTTGGAACTGAAGCTTTCTTT. It translates to CASSLQGFGTEAFF. This chain links TRBV7-2 with TRBJ1-1, with D tentatively TRBD1 (6 bases). V was pared by 3 bases and J by 5 bases, with 13 bases between. From germline, CDR1 is SGHTA and CDR2 FQGNSA. The CDR3 length is 14 residues.

The chain combines TRBV7-2 with TRBJ1-5; TRBD1 matches at 7 bases. The CDR3 contains 14 residues. CDR1 and CDR2 from the germline V gene are SGHTA and FQGNSA. With V trimmed by 0 bases and J by 7 bases, 3 bases remained unmatched. CDR3 sequence (DNA): TGTGCCAGCAGCTTAGCAGGGGGCGGCCAGCCCCAGCATTTT. Encoded protein: CASSLAGGGQPQHF.

J is TRBJ1-5 and V is TRBV2; tentative D call: TRBD1 (6 bases). Germline lookup yields CDR1 SNHLY and CDR2 FYNNEI. The CDR3 runs 12 residues. Trimming pared 10 bases from V and 4 bases from J, leaving 11 bases between. The CDR3: CATGQTNQPQHF. The CDR3 DNA reads TGTGCCACCGGACAGACTAATCAGCCCCAGCATTTT.

This clone was seen once. This rearrangement joins TRBV6-6 to TRBJ2-6, with a tentative D call TRBD1 (6 bases). V was pared by 9 bases and J by 0 bases, with 15 bases between. CDR1 and CDR2 from the germline V gene are MNHNY and SVGAGI (reference sequence). The CDR3 length is 16 residues. In DNA, the CDR3 is TGTGCCAGTATGGACAGATGGGTCTCTGGGGCCAACGTCCTGACTTTC. This sequence encodes CASMDRWVSGANVLTF.

This chain joins TRBV19 and TRBJ2-3; perhaps TRBD2 as D (5 bases). The CDR3 has 14 residues. The V end was cut by 5 bases, the J end by 5 bases, with 14 bases between. Germline V gene data show CDR1 as LNHDA and CDR2 as SQIVND (reference sequence). CDR3 protein: CASSLGVNGDTQYF. The CDR3 DNA is TGTGCCAGTAGTCTCGGGGTTAACGGAGATACGCAGTATTTT.

The chain has TRBV5-4 and TRBJ2-5; 7 nucleotides match TRBD2. Looked up from germline, CDR1 is SGHNT and CDR2 is YYREEE (reference sequence). This CDR3 is 15 amino acids long. The V gene end was trimmed by 4 bases and the J gene end by 3 bases; junction bases not matched to a gene: 9. The CDR3 region is CASSGSLAGEETQYF. The CDR3 DNA reads as TGTGCCAGCAGCGGGAGTTTGGCGGGAGAAGAGACCCAGTACTTC. Drawing the rest from reference TRBV5-4 and TRBJ2-5, the complete variable domain is ETGVTQSPTHLIKTRGQQVTLRCSSQSGHNTVSWYQQALGQGPQFIFQYYREEENGRGNFPPRFSGLQFPNYSSELNVNALELDDSALYLCASSGSLAGEETQYFGPGTRLLVL.

The rearrangement joins TRBV14 to TRBJ2-2; TRBD2 aligns across 9 bases. The V and J ends lost 4 bases and 2 bases, in that order; junction bases with no gene match: 11. CDR3 length equals 18 residues. CDR1 is SGHDN and CDR2 is FVKESK in the germline V gene. CDR3 protein: CASSPPRASGVNTGELFF. For the CDR3, the DNA is TGTGCCAGCAGCCCCCCGAGGGCTAGCGGGGTTAACACCGGGGAGCTGTTTTTT.

The gene calls are TRBV6-6 and TRBJ1-1, with D unclear. This CDR3 is built from 11 residues. Trimming took 7 bases from V and 7 from J, leaving 10 bases between them. CDR1 is MNHNY, CDR2 SVGAGI, per germline (reference sequence). CDR3 bases: TGTGCCAGCACCAGAACAGATGAAGCTTTCTTT. Translating it yields CASTRTDEAFF.

In this sample, this clone turned up once. This sequence joins TRBV29-1 and TRBJ2-1; D is perhaps TRBD2 (6 bases). CDR1 is SQVTM, CDR2 ANQGSEA, per germline. Trimming shortened V by 1 base and J by 5 bases, and 15 bases separated the two germline ends. The CDR3 runs to 15 residues. The DNA for the CDR3 is TGCAGCGTTGAAGGCAAGGAGGGCCTCGACAATGAGCAGTTCTTC. It translates to CSVEGKEGLDNEQFF.

The chain carries TRBV5-5 and TRBJ1-5; 7 bases align to TRBD1. The CDR3 length is 15 residues. The trim removed 2 bases at V and 4 bases at J, leaving 6 bases unmatched. Germline CDR1 and CDR2: SGHKS and YYEKEE (reference sequence). The CDR3 loop is CASSFSGQTNQPQHF. CDR3 DNA: TGTGCCAGCAGCTTCTCGGGACAGACAAATCAGCCCCAGCATTTT.

The V and J genes are TRBV11-2 and TRBJ1-2; 8 bases are shared with TRBD1. The junction had 3 bases not matched to a gene; V was cut back by 0 bases and J by 6 bases. Per germline, CDR1 SGHAT and CDR2 FQNNGV. The CDR3 has 14 amino acids. CDR3 DNA: TGTGCCAGCAGCTTAGACCTGGACAGGGATGGCTACACCTTC. Translating gives CASSLDLDRDGYTF. The full variable domain, its missing parts supplied by reference TRBV11-2 and TRBJ1-2, is EAGVAQSPRYKIIEKRQSVAFWCNPISGHATLYWYQQILGQGPKLLIQFQNNGVVDDSQLPKDRFSAERLKGVDSTLKIQPAKLEDSAVYLCASSLDLDRDGYTFGSGTRLTVV.

This rearrangement joins TRBV6-1 to TRBJ2-2; D may be TRBD1 (5 bases). Germline V gene sequence: CDR1 MNHNS, CDR2 SASEGT. V lost 2 bases, J lost 4 bases, and 8 bases lay in between. The CDR3 is 14 residues long. CDR3 DNA: TGTGCCAGCAGTGAACAGGGTGGCACCGGGGAGCTGTTTTTT. Translated, it gives CASSEQGGTGELFF.

In nucleotides, the CDR3 is TGCGCCAGCAGCTTGGAACAGGGGAGGAATGAGCAGTTCTTC. Translating gives CASSLEQGRNEQFF. The J gene is TRBJ2-1, the V gene TRBV5-1; possible D gene TRBD1, 7 bases. The CDR3 totals 14 residues. The germline V and J ends were trimmed by 0 bases and 7 bases, with 11 bases remaining between them. The germline V gene encodes CDR1 SGHRS and CDR2 YFSETQ. The variable domain in full, completed from reference TRBV5-1 and TRBJ2-1, reads KAGVTQTPRYLIKTRGQQVTLSCSPISGHRSVSWYQQTPGQGLQFLFEYFSETQRNKGNFPGRFSGRQFSNSRSEMNVSTLELGDSALYLCASSLEQGRNEQFFGPGTRLTVL.

This clone was seen only once. The chain employs TRBV12-2 and TRBJ2-1; the table's D call, TRBD1, was not checked against the DNA. TRBV12-2 is reported as a pseudogene. The CDR3 has 12 residues. Here the CDR3 reads CASRSQINEQFF. As DNA, the CDR3 is TGTGCAAGTCGCTCCCAGATAAATGAGCAGTTCTTC.

The V call is TRBV30, the J call TRBJ2-7; TRBD2 matches 8 bases. CDR1 is GTSNPN and CDR2 is SVGIG in the germline V gene (reference sequence). V trimming: 4 bases; J trimming: 0 bases; junction bases outside the gene matches: 5. The CDR3 runs to 14 residues. The CDR3 loop reads CAWKRGSFSYEQYF. CDR3 bases: TGTGCCTGGAAGCGGGGGAGTTTCTCCTACGAGCAGTACTTC.